These 32 T cell receptor beta chains came from one sample sequenced in a study of cytomegalovirus exposure and HLA in healthy donors. PCR was performed using 60 Vbeta and 13 Jbeta primers. Method: immunoSEQ multiplex PCR; TCRdb's copy keeps in-frame clones and lacks some. The sample data list some 72,000 clones. Sequencing used PBMCs. The receptor source for this set is a boy aged 5 to 17 in good health and CMV-seronegative.

The chain recombines TRBV11-1 with TRBJ2-3; the match to TRBD2 covers 13 bases. The CDR3 runs 19 residues. Germline V gene lookup returns CDR1 SGHAT and CDR2 FQDESV (reference sequence). V lost 4 bases and J lost 3; bases outside the gene matches: 13. The CDR3 DNA sequence: TGTGCCAGCAGCTACGGATTATTGACTAGCGGGGGGAAAACAGATACGCAGTATTTT. As protein: CASSYGLLTSGGKTDTQYF.

The V and J genes are TRBV5-4 and TRBJ2-3; D is unresolved. The CDR3 runs to 15 residues. Trimming cost V 10 bases and J 1 base, with 19 bases left between them. The germline V gene has CDR1 SGHNT and CDR2 YYREEE (reference sequence). In nucleotides, the CDR3 is TGTGCCGGTGAAACAGCTCCCTACGGCACAGATACGCAGTATTTT. This encodes CAGETAPYGTDTQYF.

The V call is TRBV10-3, the J call TRBJ2-2, with D perhaps TRBD2 (5 bases). V was trimmed by 3 bases and J by 7 bases, leaving 12 bases between them. The CDR3 sequence is 14 residues long. Germline-derived CDR1 and CDR2 are ENHRY and SYGVKD. The CDR3 here is CAISDPRADGELFF. CDR3 bases: TGTGCCATCAGTGACCCGCGAGCGGACGGGGAGCTGTTTTTT.

V gene TRBV5-1 combines with J gene TRBJ1-2; TRBD1 agrees at 10 bases. V was clipped by 4 bases and J by 6 bases; unmatched bases: 6. CDR1 and CDR2 from the germline V gene are SGHRS and YFSETQ. The CDR3 is made up of 14 amino acids. The CDR3 DNA reads as TGCGCCAGCAGCCCCGGACAGGGGGTTGATGGCTACACCTTC. This gives the protein CASSPGQGVDGYTF.

This chain joins TRBV5-1 and TRBJ1-1, with D maybe TRBD1 (5 bases). The CDR3 covers 14 residues. Between the trimmed V and J ends, which lost 3 bases and 2 bases, there was a span of 11 bases. Germline loops: CDR1 SGHRS, CDR2 YFSETQ. This chain's CDR3 is CASSSSGINTEAFF. The DNA of the CDR3 is TGCGCCAGCAGCTCCTCAGGGATTAACACTGAAGCTTTCTTT. The whole variable domain, remainder taken from reference TRBV5-1 and TRBJ1-1, is KAGVTQTPRYLIKTRGQQVTLSCSPISGHRSVSWYQQTPGQGLQFLFEYFSETQRNKGNFPGRFSGRQFSNSRSEMNVSTLELGDSALYLCASSSSGINTEAFFGQGTRLTVV.

V is TRBV11-2 and J is TRBJ2-3; 9 nucleotides match TRBD2. Germline V gene lookup returns CDR1 SGHAT and CDR2 FQNNGV. This CDR3 is built from 16 residues. V shed 1 base, J shed 0 bases, and the junction held 2 bases outside the gene matches. The CDR3 region is CASSLVAGASTDTQYF. In DNA, the CDR3 is TGTGCCAGCAGCTTAGTAGCGGGGGCAAGCACAGATACGCAGTATTTT.

The J gene is TRBJ2-5, the V gene TRBV18, with TRBD2 matching over 13 bases. The germline CDR1 and CDR2 sequences are KGHSH and LQKENI. This CDR3 comprises 19 residues. J was trimmed by 5 bases and V by 0 bases; bases with no gene match: 12. Here the CDR3 reads CASSPPPTSGRALEETQYF. The CDR3 DNA reads as TGTGCCAGCTCACCACCGCCTACTAGCGGGAGGGCTTTGGAGGAGACCCAGTACTTC.

The V call is TRBV5-8, the J call TRBJ1-5; unclear D gene. The V and J ends lost 3 bases and 4 bases respectively, with 2 bases between them. Germline V gene sequence: CDR1 SGHTS, CDR2 YDEGEE. This CDR3 has 11 residues. CDR3 residues: CASSSNQPQHF. CDR3 bases: TGTGCCAGCAGCTCGAATCAGCCCCAGCATTTT.

The chain couples TRBV6-6 to TRBJ2-5; tentatively, D is TRBD1 (5 bases). V dropped 0 bases and J dropped 5 bases, with 16 bases sitting between them. The CDR3 has 16 amino acids. CDR1 MNHNY and CDR2 SVGAGI come from the germline V gene (reference sequence). The CDR3 region has the DNA TGTGCCAGCAGTTACTCGAGGCAAAGGGGATCGGAGACCCAGTACTTC. Translated: CASSYSRQRGSETQYF.

This chain connects TRBV6-1 to TRBJ1-2; D is ambiguous. The CDR3 runs 14 residues. Between the trimmed V and J ends, which lost 0 bases and 4 bases, there was a span of 9 bases. CDR1 and CDR2 from the germline V gene are MNHNS and SASEGT. CDR3 sequence: CASSEAWEAYGYTF. The CDR3 DNA reads as TGTGCCAGCAGTGAAGCATGGGAGGCCTATGGCTACACCTTC.

CDR3 in DNA: TGTGCCACTTCCGGGGATTATGGTGAAAAACTGTTTTTT. Translated: CATSGDYGEKLFF. This rearrangement joins TRBV6-6 to TRBJ1-4; D not resolved. CDR3 length: 13 amino acids. Germline V gene lookup returns CDR1 MNHNY and CDR2 SVGAGI (reference sequence). The ends were cut back, 10 bases at V and 7 bases at J, with 16 bases in the middle.

CDR3 nucleotides: TGTGCCAGCAGCTTACGGGGCACTGAAGCTTTCTTT. Translation gives CASSLRGTEAFF. This chain uses TRBV11-3 with TRBJ1-1; D gene ambiguous. The V end lost 2 bases, the J end lost 4 bases, and 5 bases lay between the germline ends. The germline V gene encodes CDR1 SGHNT and CDR2 YENEEA. The CDR3 spans 12 residues. The complete variable domain, with remaining parts taken from reference TRBV11-3 and TRBJ1-1, reads EAGVVQSPRYKIIEKKQPVAFWCNPISGHNTLYWYLQNLGQGPELLIRYENEEAVDDSQLPKDRFSAERLKGVDSTLKIQPAELGDSAVYLCASSLRGTEAFFGQGTRLTVV.

The chain carries TRBV5-1 and TRBJ1-2; 10 nucleotides align to TRBD1. The CDR3 sequence is 17 residues long. J lost 0 bases, V lost 8 bases, and 13 bases had no gene match. CDR1 is SGHRS and CDR2 is YFSETQ in the germline V gene. In nucleotides, the CDR3 is TGCGCCAGTACACCAAGGACAGGGGGATCTTCTAACTATGGCTACACCTTC. Translated: CASTPRTGGSSNYGYTF.

The chain couples TRBV9 to TRBJ2-5, with 8 bases lining up with TRBD1. The CDR3 totals 14 residues. CDR1 SGDLS and CDR2 YYNGEE come from the germline V gene. The junction had 9 bases not matched to a gene; V was cut back by 4 bases and J by 7 bases. Written as DNA, the CDR3 is TGTGCCAGCAGCTCAACCGGGACAGGCGGGACCCAGTACTTC. This encodes CASSSTGTGGTQYF. Full variable domain (outside the CDR3, taken from reference TRBV9 and TRBJ2-5): DSGVTQTPKHLITATGQRVTLRCSPRSGDLSVYWYQQSLDQGLQFLIQYYNGEERAKGNILERFSAQQFPDLHSELNLSSLELGDSALYFCASSSTGTGGTQYFGPGTRLLVL.

This chain uses TRBV4-2 with TRBJ1-1, with a tentative D call TRBD1 (5 bases). V was trimmed by 3 bases and J by 7 bases, leaving 21 bases between them. CDR3 size: 16 residues. Germline V CDR1 and CDR2: LGHNA, YNFKEQ. The DNA of the CDR3 is TGTGCCAGCAGCCAGGGACGGGACTCGGCGGGGTATGAAGCTTTCTTT. This gives the protein CASSQGRDSAGYEAFF.

V gene TRBV19 combines with J gene TRBJ2-1; D may be TRBD2 (6 bases). There are 15 residues in the CDR3. Germline V gene sequence: CDR1 LNHDA, CDR2 SQIVND (reference sequence). Trimming cost V 9 bases and J 5 bases, with 20 bases left between them. The CDR3 loop reads CASQSSGGSHNEQFF. CDR3 in DNA: TGTGCCAGCCAGTCGTCCGGGGGATCCCACAATGAGCAGTTCTTC.

The genes are TRBV5-4 and TRBJ1-6, with D perhaps TRBD1 (5 bases). Trimming took off 5 bases at V and 7 bases at J, with 13 bases between the two ends. There are 14 residues in the CDR3. In germline, CDR1 is SGHNT, CDR2 YYREEE (reference sequence). CDR3 nucleotide sequence: TGTGCCAGCAGGACCGGGGGTAGAAATTCACCCCTCCACTTT. Translation: CASRTGGRNSPLHF.

The rearrangement joins TRBV4-1 to TRBJ2-5, with TRBD1 identical over 11 bases. The CDR3 contains 15 residues. Germline V lookup: CDR1 MGHRA, CDR2 YSYEKL. J gave up 4 bases and V 3 bases, and 4 bases lay outside the gene matches. The CDR3 sequence: CASSHEGTGGETQYF. DNA for the CDR3: TGCGCCAGCAGCCACGAGGGGACAGGGGGAGAGACCCAGTACTTC.

The chain uses TRBV18 and TRBJ2-1, with TRBD1 matching 7 bases. The CDR3 is 15 amino acids. Per the germline V gene, CDR1 is KGHSH and CDR2 is LQKENI. Unmatched junction bases numbered 6, after V lost 2 bases and J lost 5 bases. CDR3 in DNA: TGTGCCAGCTCACCATACCGGGACAGTGACAATGAGCAGTTCTTC. Translating it yields CASSPYRDSDNEQFF.

The rearrangement joins TRBV10-1 to TRBJ2-3; a possible D gene is TRBD2 (6 bases). The CDR3 spans 19 residues. Trimming took off 4 bases at V and 2 bases at J, with 25 bases between the two ends. Per germline, CDR1 WNHNN and CDR2 SYGVQD (reference sequence). The CDR3 region is CASSGALGLATKTTDTQYF. In DNA form, the CDR3 reads TGCGCCAGCAGTGGGGCGCTGGGTCTAGCGACAAAAACCACAGATACGCAGTATTTT.

V and J are TRBV6-1 and TRBJ1-2, with D maybe TRBD1 (6 bases). This CDR3 region has 13 residues. Trimming removed 1 base from V and 8 bases from J, with 11 bases in between. Germline CDR1 and CDR2: MNHNS and SASEGT. The CDR3 reads CASSEGRGRGYTF. The CDR3 nucleotides are TGTGCCAGCAGTGAAGGCAGGGGTAGAGGCTACACCTTC.

The chain is built from TRBV6-1 and TRBJ1-4, with TRBD1 as a possible D gene (5 bases). The CDR3 contains 14 residues. Deletions cut 6 bases from V and 7 bases from J, with 15 bases between. CDR1 is MNHNS, CDR2 SASEGT, per germline. The DNA of the CDR3 is TGTGCCAGCAGATGGACATCCTTGAGTGAAAAACTGTTTTTT. It yields the protein CASRWTSLSEKLFF.

The J gene is TRBJ2-1, the V gene TRBV5-1; 9 nucleotides agree with TRBD2. CDR1 is SGHRS, CDR2 YFSETQ, per germline. Trimming removed 4 bases from V and 8 bases from J; junction bases left unmatched: 7. The CDR3 covers 14 residues. CDR3 sequence (DNA): TGCGCCAGCAGCCCGGGACTAGCAGGGGATGAGCAGTTCTTC. This sequence encodes CASSPGLAGDEQFF.

The rearrangement links TRBV5-1 to TRBJ1-1, with D maybe TRBD1 (6 bases). The germline V gene has CDR1 SGHRS and CDR2 YFSETQ. Trimming removed 4 bases at V and 2 bases at J, with 12 bases between. The CDR3 sequence is 14 residues long. CDR3 DNA: TGCGCCAGCAGCCTACAGGGTGGTAACACTGAAGCTTTCTTT. It yields the protein CASSLQGGNTEAFF.

This rearrangement joins TRBV9 to TRBJ1-2; D remains ambiguous. The CDR3 has 12 residues. The V gene's germline CDR1 is SGDLS and CDR2 YYNGEE. V was pared by 6 bases and J by 5 bases, with 11 bases between. The CDR3 region has the DNA TGTGCCAGCATGGGCGGAGGGTATGGCTACACCTTC. As protein: CASMGGGYGYTF.

The J gene is TRBJ1-1, the V gene TRBV29-1, with D possibly matching TRBD1 (6 bases). This CDR3 comprises 14 residues. Germline values: CDR1 SQVTM, CDR2 ANQGSEA. Trimming pared 0 bases from V and 4 bases from J, leaving 12 bases between. The CDR3 bases are TGCAGCGTTGAAGAAGGGACACCCGTCACTGAAGCTTTCTTT. This sequence encodes CSVEEGTPVTEAFF.

Remarks on this clone: Sequence at one end of the junction differs from germline and may be a read error. V is TRBV5-8 and J is TRBJ2-1; 7 bases are a match to TRBD2. The CDR3 is 17 residues long. Germline V gene sequence: CDR1 SGHTS, CDR2 YDEGEE. CDR3 in amino acids: CASSPQGSGYSDNEQFF. Written as DNA, the CDR3 is TGTGCCAGCAGCCCCCAGGGTAGCGGGTACTCCGACAATGAGCAGTTCTTC.

J is TRBJ1-2 and V is TRBV4-3; 9 bases fit TRBD1. The germline gives CDR1 LGHNA, CDR2 YSLEER. V lost 1 base, J lost 6 bases, and 12 bases stayed unmatched. The CDR3 has 17 amino acids. Written as DNA, the CDR3 is TGCGCCAGCAGCCAAGTTGTCGGGACAGGGCTAAGGAATGGCTACACCTTC. It codes for CASSQVVGTGLRNGYTF.

V usage is TRBV5-1 and J usage is TRBJ1-2; 8 positions match TRBD1. Per germline, CDR1 SGHRS and CDR2 YFSETQ. With V trimmed by 4 bases and J by 5 bases, 10 bases remained unmatched. The CDR3 is made up of 15 amino acids. CDR3 bases: TGCGCCAGCAGCGGCGGTTACAGGGGGGGGTATGGCTACACCTTC. Its translation is CASSGGYRGGYGYTF.

This sequence joins TRBV5-6 and TRBJ1-3; no clear D. The CDR3 has 15 amino acids. V was trimmed by 3 bases and J by 0 bases, leaving 10 bases between them. Per germline, CDR1 SGHDT and CDR2 YYEEEE. CDR3: CASSSTYSSGNTIYF. CDR3 bases: TGTGCCAGCAGCTCAACCTATAGCTCTGGAAACACCATATATTTT.

The chain has TRBV30 and TRBJ1-2; D possibly corresponds to TRBD1 (6 bases). The CDR3 totals 15 residues. The germline V gene has CDR1 GTSNPN and CDR2 SVGIG (reference sequence). V lost 1 base and J 10 bases, leaving 22 bases between the germline ends. The CDR3 bases are TGTGCCTGGAGTGCGCTACAAGGGGGTGAGTCGCCCTACACCTTC. It specifies CAWSALQGGESPYTF.

The V gene is TRBV18, the J gene TRBJ1-5; D is possibly TRBD1 (5 bases). Germline V gives CDR1 KGHSH, CDR2 LQKENI. Between the trimmed V and J ends, which lost 8 bases and 2 bases, there was a span of 13 bases. This CDR3 has 14 amino acids. As DNA, the CDR3 is TGTGCCAGCCGCCTCAGGGATGGCAATCAGCCCCAGCATTTT. It encodes CASRLRDGNQPQHF. Variable domain in full (rest from reference TRBV18 and TRBJ1-5): NAGVMQNPRHLVRRRGQEARLRCSPMKGHSHVYWYRQLPEEGLKFMVYLQKENIIDESGMPKERFSAEFPKEGPSILRIQQVVRGDSAAYFCASRLRDGNQPQHFGDGTRLSIL.